Below, 3 T cell receptor beta chains from the same sample are listed, as sequenced in a study of regulatory T cells in long-lasting Graves disease. Time point reported: newly diagnosed GD, antithyroid drugs for less than 3 months. From PBMCs, RNA was extracted and then used to make the TCR library. Investigators prepared the TCR beta libraries by applying iRepertoire HTBI primers and Arm-PCR of CDR3 regions. TCRdb reprocessed the multiplex PCR reads with MiXCR, giving one entry per CDR3 protein. The table has about 540,000 distinct CDR3 sequences, approximately 13% seen once; the top ten hold about 10%. Another study also made use of these data, one on T cells in Graves' hyperthyroidism and ophthalmopathy.

Sequenced material: peripheral blood mononuclear cells (PBMCs), taken at new diagnosis, from a patient treated with antithyroid drugs. These receptor sequences come from a man in his thirties or forties with Graves disease.

Regarding this clonotype: This sequence may be a read error, since a much larger clone differs from it by one base. Because the CDR3 is missing its conserved closing phenylalanine or tryptophan, this is likely a read error. V and J are TRBV5-1 and TRBJ1-6, with TRBD1 as a possible D gene (6 bases). Looked up from germline, CDR1 is SGHRS and CDR2 is YFSETQ. V lost 4 bases to trimming and J lost 8 bases, with 13 bases between them. This CDR3 has 14 residues. The chain's CDR3 is CASSITGRYSPLHL. The CDR3 region has the DNA TGCGCCAGCAGCATCACAGGGCGGTATTCACCCCTCCACCTT.

V usage is TRBV5-5 and J usage is TRBJ2-1, with D possibly called TRBD1 or TRBD2 (6 bases each). Germline CDR1 reads SGHKS; CDR2 reads YYEKEE (reference sequence). The CDR3 runs 18 residues. Trimming cost V 6 bases and J 5 bases, with 27 bases left between them. The chain's CDR3 is CASNSEVGLLGGHNEQFF. CDR3 nucleotide sequence: TGTGCCAGCAACAGTGAAGTGGGCCTCCTGGGGGGCCACAATGAGCAGTTCTTC.

In its sample, this clonotype was seen many times. The chain combines TRBV10-2 with TRBJ2-7; D gene ambiguous. The CDR3 covers 11 residues. Germline assignment: CDR1 WSHSY and CDR2 SAAADI. V lost 7 bases and J 9 bases, leaving 13 bases between the germline ends. The CDR3 is CASNAAPRQYF. The CDR3 bases are TGCGCCAGCAATGCGGCTCCCCGGCAGTACTTC.